This T cell receptor (beta chain) is from a study of early T cells in non-severe SARS-CoV-2 infection (dated by TCRdb to about 2021). For context, the study as a whole: Bulk RNA from unsorted whole blood was used for TCR sequencing, so alpha and beta chains could not be paired. Broad study findings and their caveats: VDJdb matching was skewed toward anti-spike CD8 responses and likely underestimated virus-specific expansions by missing private and CD4 specificities.

This was a case-control study nested in a cohort of healthcare workers in London, UK, who had nasopharyngeal swab PCR tests and blood samples taken every week. Healthcare workers were recruited between 23 and 31 March 2020, during the week of the UK lockdown, and were followed weekly for up to about 15 weeks. Trimming takes 5 bases from V and 6 bases from J, and the germline ends sit 13 bases apart. Measured from the cysteine to the phenylalanine, the CDR3 is 14 residues long. Only the CDR3 DNA stays, 42 bases, in frame from base 1. Per the germline V gene (reference sequence), SEHNR is the CDR1 and FQNEAQ is the CDR2. Note on this clonotype: It has no known antigen specificity. Base-call qualities are not available, and no considerably larger clone is one nucleotide away.

Library generation was performed with 5' RACE. Instrument on record: NextSeq 500. Unique molecular identifiers were attached to individual cDNA molecules in the TCR library protocol so that sequencing error and PCR bias could be corrected. TCR alpha and beta chains were both sequenced, and the abundances of alpha and beta sequences in each sample were closely correlated with each other. The original methods were these. Decombinator V4 was used to annotate TCR sequences for V gene, J gene and CDR3. Expanded TCRs were defined as changing significantly between any two time points under a Poisson model with p below 0.0001. Abundances of TCRs were expressed as counts per million after normalisation to the total number of TCRs sequenced in each sample. MAIT TCRs were defined by TRAV1-2 paired with TRAJ12, TRAJ20 or TRAJ33, and iNKT TCRs by TRAV10 paired with TRAJ18. A search of VDJdb, accessed on 1 November 2021, was run for TCRs annotated to CMV, EBV and SARS-CoV-2, with TCRs annotated for multiple antigens excluded. TCRdb took the public reads, trimmed them with fastp at Q25, ran MiXCR for clone calling and kept in-frame beta chains. Rows with a matching CDR3 protein are joined into one entry that keeps the most common DNA and genes. TCRdb's processing, not the study's, gives the V and J calls here. This sample lists 100,000 to 140,000 distinct CDR3 sequences; approximately 10% were detected once. The ten top clones hold roughly 7.1% of the sample.

Sequencing used whole blood. The receptor was derived from an adult who was a healthcare worker with PCR-confirmed SARS-CoV-2 infection or an uninfected control (not recorded which). The chain couples TRBV7-9 to TRBJ1-4, with no confident D gene call. The bases read TGTGCCAGCAGCCCCGGTCCGGGGTATGAAAAACTGTTTTTT. The resulting protein is CASSPGPGYEKLFF.